This TCR beta chain is drawn from a study of OX40 agonist ivuxolimab in advanced cancers. Sequencing was performed with immunoSEQ multiplex PCR; in TCRdb, only in-frame clones are kept and a portion is missing. This sample yields about 45,000 clones, of which 82% are seen a single time; more than 2% belongs to the top ten. Germline V gene sequence: CDR1 SGHTS, CDR2 YDEGEE. This CDR3 contains 15 residues. With 4 bases removed from V and 0 bases from J, the gap between germline ends came to 13 bases. The material was CD4+ or CD8+ T cells sorted from blood, obtained in a trial of the OX40 agonist ivuxolimab. The source of this sequence is an adult with an advanced solid tumor such as melanoma, head and neck, liver or kidney cancer. V usage is TRBV5-8 and J usage is TRBJ1-1; unclear D gene. CDR3 sequence (DNA): TGTGCCAGCAGCCCCCGGTCACGTATGAACACTGAAGCTTTCTTT. Protein product: CASSPRSRMNTEAFF.